Following are 13 T cell receptor beta chains from one sample sequenced in a study of CD8 T cells in ankylosing spondylitis. Each CDR3 protein is one row after TCRdb ran MiXCR on the 5' RACE reads. The repertoire holds hundreds of thousands of distinct CDR3 sequences, less than 25% seen once, with 3.5% in the top ten. The specimen sequenced was blood, either unsorted or a sorted T cell fraction (not recorded which). These receptors were taken from a female donor with ankylosing spondylitis or in good health (not recorded which).

The chain has TRBV20-1 and TRBJ2-5; 7 bases are shared with TRBD2. Germline loops: CDR1 DFQATT, CDR2 SNEGSKA (reference sequence). V dropped 6 bases and J dropped 3; count of bases not matched to a gene: 10. CDR3 length: 14 amino acids. CDR3 coding DNA: TGCAGTGCGCCCCGGGACTACGGTAAAGAGACCCAGTACTTC. Translating it yields CSAPRDYGKETQYF.

The chain joins TRBV9 to TRBJ2-5, with D tentatively TRBD2 (6 bases). V was shortened by 2 bases and J by 3 bases, with 11 bases between the two germline ends. Germline V gene lookup returns CDR1 SGDLS and CDR2 YYNGEE. CDR3 length: 14 amino acids. The CDR3 loop is CASSVNGGEETQYF. The DNA for the CDR3 is TGTGCCAGCAGCGTGAATGGCGGGGAAGAGACCCAGTACTTC.

This clonotype was counted between two and nine times. The chain uses TRBV10-3 and TRBJ2-1, with TRBD1 matching over 7 bases. Germline assignment: CDR1 ENHRY and CDR2 SYGVKD. Trimming removed 6 bases from V and 8 bases from J; junction bases left unmatched: 10. CDR3 length: 14 residues. The chain's CDR3 is CAIRLSGGRDEQFF. The CDR3 DNA sequence: TGTGCCATCAGGTTGTCAGGGGGAAGGGATGAGCAGTTCTTC.

The chain is built from TRBV20-1 and TRBJ2-3, with 10 bases fitting TRBD2. V shed 0 bases, J shed 5 bases, and the junction held 8 bases outside the gene matches. The length of the CDR3 is 16 residues. Germline V gene sequence: CDR1 DFQATT, CDR2 SNEGSKA (reference sequence). This chain's CDR3 is CSARDGSSGRLDTQYF. The DNA of the CDR3 is TGCAGTGCTAGAGATGGATCTAGCGGGAGATTAGATACGCAGTATTTT.

This clonotype has just a few counts. The chain combines TRBV6-5 with TRBJ1-2; no reliable D call. Germline CDR1 MNHEY, CDR2 SVGAGI. This CDR3 comprises 15 residues. V lost 0 bases, J lost 2 bases, and 10 bases lay in between. CDR3 DNA sequence: TGTGCCAGCAGTTACTCGAGGGCCGGGAACTATGGCTACACCTTC. The encoded protein is CASSYSRAGNYGYTF.

This chain links TRBV5-6 with TRBJ2-1; 9 nucleotides align to TRBD2. Germline V gene lookup returns CDR1 SGHDT and CDR2 YYEEEE. After removal of 4 bases from V and 1 base from J, the junction contained 18 bases not matched to a gene. The CDR3 length is 20 residues. The CDR3 DNA follows: TGTGCCAGCAGCACCTCACGCGGACTAGCGCCCCTGTCATCCTACAATGAGCAGTTCTTC. Translated: CASSTSRGLAPLSSYNEQFF.

The chain joins TRBV6-2 or TRBV6-3 to TRBJ2-5, with 8 bases fitting TRBD2. The germline V gene encodes CDR1 MNHEY and CDR2 SVGEGT. CDR3 length: 15 amino acids. V dropped 6 bases and J dropped 5; count of bases not matched to a gene: 11. Written as DNA, the CDR3 is TGTGCCAGCAGCACGTGGAGCGGGAGAGGGGAGACCCAGTACTTC. This gives the protein CASSTWSGRGETQYF.

This clonotype showed up just a few times. The chain employs TRBV10-3 and TRBJ2-2, with TRBD2 matching over 10 bases. CDR1 is ENHRY and CDR2 is SYGVKD in the germline V gene. CDR3 length equals 16 residues. V was clipped by 4 bases and J by 4 bases; unmatched bases: 6. For the CDR3, the DNA is TGTGCCATCAGTGCCTCTAGCGGGAGAAGCACCGGGGAGCTGTTTTTT. It is translated as CAISASSGRSTGELFF.

The rearrangement links TRBV29-1 to TRBJ1-2, with 7 bases aligning to TRBD1. Germline CDR1 reads SQVTM; CDR2 reads ANQGSEA. V lost 0 bases, J lost 2 bases, and 12 bases stayed unmatched. The CDR3 has 17 amino acids. The CDR3 nucleotides read TGCAGCGTTGAAGATCAGCCCATGGGACAGACAAACTATGGCTACACCTTC. Protein product: CSVEDQPMGQTNYGYTF.

This clonotype showed up just a few times. The V call is TRBV12-3 or TRBV12-4, the J call TRBJ2-7, with TRBD2 matching over 11 bases. This CDR3 is built from 15 residues. The V and J ends lost 6 bases and 2 bases, in that order; junction bases with no gene match: 6. DNA for the CDR3: TGTGCCAGCAGCACGGGACTAGCGGCCGCCTACGAGCAGTACTTC. Translation: CASSTGLAAAYEQYF.

Only a few counts were recorded for this clonotype. This chain connects TRBV7-2 to TRBJ1-1; possible D gene TRBD1, 6 bases. The CDR3 covers 15 residues. Germline assignment: CDR1 SGHTA and CDR2 FQGNSA. Trimming pared 5 bases from V and 4 bases from J, leaving 17 bases between. The CDR3 DNA reads as TGTGCCAGCAGCGCCAGCGGGGGCGAGTTCACTGAAGCTTTCTTT. Amino acid sequence: CASSASGGEFTEAFF.

The chain employs TRBV20-1 and TRBJ2-1; D is possibly TRBD2 (6 bases). Germline CDR1 is DFQATT and CDR2 is SNEGSKA (reference sequence). The CDR3 runs to 16 residues. Trimming pared 2 bases from V and 4 bases from J, leaving 18 bases between. The CDR3 loop reads CSARFQRGNEYNEQFF. The CDR3 DNA follows: TGCAGTGCTAGATTCCAACGGGGGAACGAATACAATGAGCAGTTCTTC.

This clonotype was detected a few times. This chain uses TRBV27 with TRBJ2-1; unclear D gene. The germline CDR1 and CDR2 sequences are MNHEY and SMNVEV (reference sequence). CDR3 length: 14 amino acids. V dropped 1 base and J dropped 9 bases, with 13 bases sitting between them. As DNA, the CDR3 is TGTGCCAGCAGTTTATTCGCAGTCTTTGGTGAGCAGTTCTTC. Translation: CASSLFAVFGEQFF.